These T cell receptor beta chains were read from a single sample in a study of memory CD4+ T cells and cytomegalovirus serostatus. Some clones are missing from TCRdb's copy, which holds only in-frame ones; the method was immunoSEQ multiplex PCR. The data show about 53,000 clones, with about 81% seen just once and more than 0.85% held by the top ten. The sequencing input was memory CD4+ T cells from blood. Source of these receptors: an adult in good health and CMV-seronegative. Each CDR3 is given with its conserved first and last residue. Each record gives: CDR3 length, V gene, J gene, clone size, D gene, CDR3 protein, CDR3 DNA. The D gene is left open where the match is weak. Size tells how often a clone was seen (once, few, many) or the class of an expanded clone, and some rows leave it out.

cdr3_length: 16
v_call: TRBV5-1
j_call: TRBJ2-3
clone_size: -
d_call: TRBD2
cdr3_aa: CASSLTSGLNTDTQYF
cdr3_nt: TGCGCCAGCAGCTTGACTAGCGGGTTGAACACAGATACGCAGTATTTT

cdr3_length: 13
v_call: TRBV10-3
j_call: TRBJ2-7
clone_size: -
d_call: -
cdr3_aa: CAIGFGLGEKQYF
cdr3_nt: TGTGCCATCGGGTTTGGGTTGGGGGAGAAGCAGTACTTC

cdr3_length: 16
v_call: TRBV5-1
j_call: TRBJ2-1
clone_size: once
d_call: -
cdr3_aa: CASSLTQGTTGNEQFF
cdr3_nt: TGCGCCAGCAGCTTGACTCAAGGGACCACAGGGAATGAGCAGTTCTTC

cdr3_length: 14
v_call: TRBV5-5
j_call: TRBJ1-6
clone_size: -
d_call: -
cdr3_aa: CASSLTGPTSPLHF
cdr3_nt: TGTGCCAGCAGCTTGACAGGACCCACTTCACCCCTCCACTTT

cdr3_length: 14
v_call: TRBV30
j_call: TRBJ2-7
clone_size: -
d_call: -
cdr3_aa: CAWSASAGALGQYF
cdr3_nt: TGTGCCTGGAGTGCCTCCGCAGGGGCTTTGGGGCAGTACTTC

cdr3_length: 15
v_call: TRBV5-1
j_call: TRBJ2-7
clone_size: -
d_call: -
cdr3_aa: CASRSWGEEFYEQYF
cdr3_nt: TGCGCCAGCAGAAGTTGGGGCGAGGAATTCTACGAGCAGTACTTC

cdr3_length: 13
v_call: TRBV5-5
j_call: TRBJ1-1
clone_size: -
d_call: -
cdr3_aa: CASSLGANTEAFF
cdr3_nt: TGTGCCAGCAGCTTGGGGGCGAACACTGAAGCTTTCTTT

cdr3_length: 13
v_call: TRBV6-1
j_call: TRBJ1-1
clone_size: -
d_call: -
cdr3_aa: CASVSRMNTEAFF
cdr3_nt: TGTGCCAGCGTCAGCAGGATGAACACTGAAGCTTTCTTT

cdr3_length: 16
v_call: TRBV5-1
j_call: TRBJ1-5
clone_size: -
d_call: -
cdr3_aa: CASSFGGSYSNQPQHF
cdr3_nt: TGCGCCAGCAGCTTCGGGGGCAGCTATAGCAATCAGCCCCAGCATTTT

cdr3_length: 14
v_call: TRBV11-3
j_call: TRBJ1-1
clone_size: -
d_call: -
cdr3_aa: CASSLTGVSTEAFF
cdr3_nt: TGTGCCAGCAGCTTAACTGGGGTCTCCACTGAAGCTTTCTTT

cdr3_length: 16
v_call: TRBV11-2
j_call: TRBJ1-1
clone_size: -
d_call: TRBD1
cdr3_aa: CASSPRQGEKNTEAFF
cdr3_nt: TGTGCCAGCAGCCCCAGACAGGGGGAGAAGAACACTGAAGCTTTCTTT

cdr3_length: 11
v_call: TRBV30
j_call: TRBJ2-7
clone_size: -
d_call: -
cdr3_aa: CAWTPYYEQYF
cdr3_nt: TGTGCCTGGACGCCATACTACGAGCAGTACTTC

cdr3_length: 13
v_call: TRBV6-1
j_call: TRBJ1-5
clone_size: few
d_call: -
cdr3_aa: CASRQVNNQPQHF
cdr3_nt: TGTGCCAGCCGACAGGTTAACAATCAGCCCCAGCATTTT

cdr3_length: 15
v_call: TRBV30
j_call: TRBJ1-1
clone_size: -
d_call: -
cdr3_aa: CAWTLSGKDNTEAFF
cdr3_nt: TGTGCCTGGACCCTTTCGGGGAAAGACAACACTGAAGCTTTCTTT

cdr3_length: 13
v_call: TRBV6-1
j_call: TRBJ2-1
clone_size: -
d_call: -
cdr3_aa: CASRRDSYNEQFF
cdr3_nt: TGTGCCAGCAGAAGGGACTCCTACAATGAGCAGTTCTTC

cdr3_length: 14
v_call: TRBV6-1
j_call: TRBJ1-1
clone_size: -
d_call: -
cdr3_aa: CASSIARVNTEAFF
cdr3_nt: TGTGCCAGCAGTATAGCGCGAGTGAACACTGAAGCTTTCTTT

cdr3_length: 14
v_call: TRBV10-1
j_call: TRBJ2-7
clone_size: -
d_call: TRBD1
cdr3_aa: CASSESVTGAEQYF
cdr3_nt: TGCGCCAGCAGTGAGAGTGTGACAGGGGCCGAGCAGTACTTC

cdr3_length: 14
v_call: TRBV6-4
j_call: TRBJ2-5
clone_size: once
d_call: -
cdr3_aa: CASGYRRAGETQYF
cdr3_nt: TGTGCCAGCGGATACCGTCGGGCAGGAGAGACCCAGTACTTC